Each of the 3 T cell receptor beta chains below was sequenced from the same sample in a study of blood T cell repertoires in COVID-19. Measured with immunoSEQ multiplex PCR; TCRdb has only the in-frame clones, and not every one. The sample has 150,000 to 180,000 clones; about 85% are singletons. Sequences were obtained from peripheral blood. The receptors stem from a man in his sixties with COVID-19, enrolled during active disease.

This clone has more than one count but fewer than ten. This chain connects TRBV19 to TRBJ2-6; possible D gene TRBD1, 5 bases. The CDR3 runs 17 residues. The V end lost 4 bases, the J end lost 0 bases, and 13 bases lay between the germline ends. Germline V CDR1 and CDR2: LNHDA, SQIVND (reference sequence). CDR3 DNA sequence: TGTGCCAGTAGTAACTCCCGACAGAGCTCTGGGGCCAACGTCCTGACTTTC. It codes for CASSNSRQSSGANVLTF.

The chain recombines TRBV18 with TRBJ2-7, with TRBD1 matching 7 bases. The CDR3 is 13 residues long. J was trimmed by 2 bases and V by 2 bases; bases with no gene match: 0. Germline loops: CDR1 KGHSH, CDR2 LQKENI. The CDR3 reads CASSPDRAYEQYF. CDR3 coding DNA: TGTGCCAGCTCACCAGACAGGGCCTACGAGCAGTACTTC.

This sequence joins TRBV7-2 and TRBJ1-2; no definite D call. The V gene's germline CDR1 is SGHTA and CDR2 FQGNSA. This CDR3 has 15 amino acids. V lost 7 bases and J 4 bases, leaving 19 bases between the germline ends. The CDR3 sequence is CASTSWQAPLYGYTF. The CDR3 DNA follows: TGTGCCAGCACCTCTTGGCAGGCCCCTCTCTATGGCTACACCTTC. Full variable domain (outside the CDR3, taken from reference TRBV7-2 and TRBJ1-2): GAGVSQSPSNKVTEKGKDVELRCDPISGHTALYWYRQSLGQGLEFLIYFQGNSAPDKSGLPSDRFSAERTGGSVSTLTIQRTQQEDSAVYLCASTSWQAPLYGYTFGSGTRLTVV.